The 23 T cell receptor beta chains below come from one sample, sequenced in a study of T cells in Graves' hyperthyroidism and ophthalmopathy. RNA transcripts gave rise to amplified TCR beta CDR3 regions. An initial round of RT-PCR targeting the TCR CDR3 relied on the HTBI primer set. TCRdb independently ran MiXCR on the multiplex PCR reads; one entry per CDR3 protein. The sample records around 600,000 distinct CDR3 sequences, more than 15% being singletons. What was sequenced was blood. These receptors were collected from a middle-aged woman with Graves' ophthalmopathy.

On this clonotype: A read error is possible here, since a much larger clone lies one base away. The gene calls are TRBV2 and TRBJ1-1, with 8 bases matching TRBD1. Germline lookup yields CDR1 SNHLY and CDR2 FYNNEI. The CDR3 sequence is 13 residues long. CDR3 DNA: TGTACCAGCAGTGCACAGGGGGGGACTGAAGCTTTCTTT. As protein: CTSSAQGGTEAFF.

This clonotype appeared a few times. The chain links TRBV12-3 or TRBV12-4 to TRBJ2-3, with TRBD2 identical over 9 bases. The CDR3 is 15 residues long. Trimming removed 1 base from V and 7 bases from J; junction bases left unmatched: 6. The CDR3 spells CASSLGAGGQNTQYF. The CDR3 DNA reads TGTGCCAGCAGTTTAGGAGCGGGAGGTCAAAATACGCAGTATTTT.

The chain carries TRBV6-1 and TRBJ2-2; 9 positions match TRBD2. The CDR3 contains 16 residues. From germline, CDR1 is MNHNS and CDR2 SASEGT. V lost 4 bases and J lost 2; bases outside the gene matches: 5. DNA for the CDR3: TGTGCCAGCAGTGGACCGGGACTAGCAAACACCGGGGAGCTGTTTTTT. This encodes CASSGPGLANTGELFF.

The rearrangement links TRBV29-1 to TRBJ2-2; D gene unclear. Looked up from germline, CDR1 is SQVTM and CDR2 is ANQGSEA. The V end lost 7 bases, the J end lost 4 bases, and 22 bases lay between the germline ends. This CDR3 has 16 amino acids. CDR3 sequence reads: CSARHDLRSGTGELFF. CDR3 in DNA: TGCAGCGCCAGACATGACCTACGTTCGGGCACCGGGGAGCTGTTTTTT.

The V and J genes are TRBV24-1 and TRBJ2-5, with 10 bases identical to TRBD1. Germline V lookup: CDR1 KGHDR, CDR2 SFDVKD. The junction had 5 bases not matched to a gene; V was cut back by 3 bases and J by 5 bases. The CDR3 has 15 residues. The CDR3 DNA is TGTGCCACCAGTGATGGGACAGGGGTGTGGGAGACCCAGTACTTC. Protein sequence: CATSDGTGVWETQYF.

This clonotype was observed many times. DNA for the CDR3: TGTGCCAGCTCACCGGCCTCGACAACCTACGAGCAGTACTTC. Translated, it gives CASSPASTTYEQYF. This chain joins TRBV18 and TRBJ2-7, with unresolved D. The CDR3 covers 14 residues. Germline values: CDR1 KGHSH, CDR2 LQKENI. V lost 3 bases, J lost 2 bases, and 11 bases lay in between.

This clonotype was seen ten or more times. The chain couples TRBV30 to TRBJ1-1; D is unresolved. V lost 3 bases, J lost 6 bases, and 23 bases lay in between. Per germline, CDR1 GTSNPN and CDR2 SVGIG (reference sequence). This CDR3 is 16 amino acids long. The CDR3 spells CAWSQTSGTRSSEAFF. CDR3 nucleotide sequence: TGTGCCTGGAGCCAGACTAGTGGAACGAGGTCGTCTGAAGCTTTCTTT.

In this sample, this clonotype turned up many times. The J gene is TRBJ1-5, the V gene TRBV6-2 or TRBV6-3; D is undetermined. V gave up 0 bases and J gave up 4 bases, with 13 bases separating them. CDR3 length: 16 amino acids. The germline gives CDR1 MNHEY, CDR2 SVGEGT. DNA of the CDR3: TGTGCCAGCAGTTACTCGACGGTGGCCTCGAATCAGCCCCAGCATTTT. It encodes CASSYSTVASNQPQHF.

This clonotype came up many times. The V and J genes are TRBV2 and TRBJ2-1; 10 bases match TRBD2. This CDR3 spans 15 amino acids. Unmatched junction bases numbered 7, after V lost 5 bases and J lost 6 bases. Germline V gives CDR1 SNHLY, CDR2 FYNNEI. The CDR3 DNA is TGTGCCAGCAGTTCAGCGGGGGGGCCTGTCAATGAGCAGTTCTTC. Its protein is CASSSAGGPVNEQFF.

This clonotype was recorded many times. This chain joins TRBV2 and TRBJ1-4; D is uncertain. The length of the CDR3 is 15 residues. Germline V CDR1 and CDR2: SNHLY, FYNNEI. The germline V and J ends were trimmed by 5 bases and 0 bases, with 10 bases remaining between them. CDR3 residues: CASSSLAATNEKLFF. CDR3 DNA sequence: TGTGCCAGCAGTTCCCTTGCTGCAACTAATGAAAAACTGTTTTTT.

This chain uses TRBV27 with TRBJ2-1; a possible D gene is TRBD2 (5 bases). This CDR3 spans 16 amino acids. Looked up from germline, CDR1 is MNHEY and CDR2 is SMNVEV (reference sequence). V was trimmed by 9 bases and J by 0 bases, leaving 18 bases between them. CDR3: CASGFGSGVSYNEQFF. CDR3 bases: TGTGCCAGTGGGTTCGGGTCCGGGGTCTCCTACAATGAGCAGTTCTTC.

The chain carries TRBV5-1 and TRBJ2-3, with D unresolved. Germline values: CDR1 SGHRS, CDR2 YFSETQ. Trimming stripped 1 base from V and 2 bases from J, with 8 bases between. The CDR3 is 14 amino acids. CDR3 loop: CASSLSQATDTQYF. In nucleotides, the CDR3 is TGCGCCAGCAGCTTGAGCCAAGCCACAGATACGCAGTATTTT.

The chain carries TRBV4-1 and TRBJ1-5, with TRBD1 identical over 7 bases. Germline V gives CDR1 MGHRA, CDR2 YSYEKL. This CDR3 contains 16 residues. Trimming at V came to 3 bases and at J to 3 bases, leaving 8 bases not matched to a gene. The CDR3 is CASSHAPGQFNQPQHF. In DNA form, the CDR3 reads TGCGCCAGCAGCCATGCCCCGGGACAGTTCAATCAGCCCCAGCATTTT.

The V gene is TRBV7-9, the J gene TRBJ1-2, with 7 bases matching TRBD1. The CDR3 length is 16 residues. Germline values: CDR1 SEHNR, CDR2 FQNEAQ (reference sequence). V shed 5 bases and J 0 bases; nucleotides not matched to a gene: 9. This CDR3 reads CASSPGGTVANYGYTF. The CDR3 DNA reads TGTGCCAGCAGCCCTGGGGGGACAGTCGCTAACTATGGCTACACCTTC.

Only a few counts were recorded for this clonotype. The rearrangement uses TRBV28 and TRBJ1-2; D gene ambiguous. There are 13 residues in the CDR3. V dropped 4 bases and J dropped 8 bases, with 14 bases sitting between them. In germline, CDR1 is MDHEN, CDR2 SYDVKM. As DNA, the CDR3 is TGTGCCAGCAGTTCCAGCTCCGGGGAAGGCTACACCTTC. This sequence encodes CASSSSSGEGYTF.

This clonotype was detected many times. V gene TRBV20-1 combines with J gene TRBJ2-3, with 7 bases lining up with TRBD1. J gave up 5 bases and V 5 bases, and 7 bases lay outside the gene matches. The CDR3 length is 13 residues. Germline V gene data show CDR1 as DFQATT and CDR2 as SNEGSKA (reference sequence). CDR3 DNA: TGCAGTGCTCTCACAGGGGTGAAAGATACGCAGTATTTT. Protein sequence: CSALTGVKDTQYF.

CDR3 in DNA: TGCAGCGTTGAGGAAAGTAATGAAAAACTGTTTTTT. Translating it yields CSVEESNEKLFF. The chain carries TRBV29-1 and TRBJ1-4; no clear D. Germline V gives CDR1 SQVTM, CDR2 ANQGSEA. The CDR3 spans 12 residues. Trimming took off 3 bases at V and 4 bases at J, with 6 bases between the two ends.

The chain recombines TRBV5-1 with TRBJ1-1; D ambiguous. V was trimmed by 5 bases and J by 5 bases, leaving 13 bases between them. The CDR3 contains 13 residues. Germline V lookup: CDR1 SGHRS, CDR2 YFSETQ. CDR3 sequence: CASSRQELTEAFF. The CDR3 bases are TGCGCCAGCAGTCGTCAGGAACTTACTGAAGCTTTCTTT.

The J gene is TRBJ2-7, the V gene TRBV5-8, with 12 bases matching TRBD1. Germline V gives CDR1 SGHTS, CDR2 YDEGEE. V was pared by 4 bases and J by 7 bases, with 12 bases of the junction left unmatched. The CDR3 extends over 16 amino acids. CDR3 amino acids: CASSHNYGTGGIEQYF. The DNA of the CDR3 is TGTGCCAGCAGCCACAATTACGGGACAGGGGGCATAGAGCAGTACTTC. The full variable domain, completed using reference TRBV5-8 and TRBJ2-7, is EAGVTQSPTHLIKTRGQQATLRCSPISGHTSVYWYQQALGLGLQFLLWYDEGEERNRGNFPPRFSGRQFPNYSSELNVNALELEDSALYLCASSHNYGTGGIEQYFGPGTRLTVT.

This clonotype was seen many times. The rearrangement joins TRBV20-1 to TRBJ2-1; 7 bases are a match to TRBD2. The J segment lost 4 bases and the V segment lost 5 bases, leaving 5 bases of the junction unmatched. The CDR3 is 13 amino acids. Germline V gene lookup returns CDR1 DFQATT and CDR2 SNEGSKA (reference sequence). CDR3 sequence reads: CSASAGLYNEQFF. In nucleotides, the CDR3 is TGCAGTGCTTCAGCGGGACTTTACAATGAGCAGTTCTTC.

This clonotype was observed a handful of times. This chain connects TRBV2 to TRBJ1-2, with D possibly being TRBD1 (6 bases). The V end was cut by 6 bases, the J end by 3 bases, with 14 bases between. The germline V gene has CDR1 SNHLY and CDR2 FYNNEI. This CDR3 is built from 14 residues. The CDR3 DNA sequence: TGTGCCAGCAGAAACAGGGAGTCAGACTATGGCTACACCTTC. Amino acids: CASRNRESDYGYTF.

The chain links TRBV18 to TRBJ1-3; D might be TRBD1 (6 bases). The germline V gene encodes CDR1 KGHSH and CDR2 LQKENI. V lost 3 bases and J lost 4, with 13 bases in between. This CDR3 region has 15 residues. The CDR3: CASSPKWTEGNTIYF. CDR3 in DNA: TGTGCCAGCTCACCTAAGTGGACAGAAGGAAACACCATATATTTT.

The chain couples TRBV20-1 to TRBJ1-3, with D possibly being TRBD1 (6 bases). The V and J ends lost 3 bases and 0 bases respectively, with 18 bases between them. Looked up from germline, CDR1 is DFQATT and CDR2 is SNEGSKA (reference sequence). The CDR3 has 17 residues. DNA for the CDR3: TGCAGTGCTAGCCCCCTGGGAGGGGGATTCTCTGGAAACACCATATATTTT. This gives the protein CSASPLGGGFSGNTIYF.